This T cell receptor (beta chain) was captured in a study of blood T cell repertoires in COVID-19. Overall study context: The analysed material was cDNA or gDNA that came from T cells, B-cell-depleted T cells, or PBMCs.

The Seattle patients joined while their infection was active and were tracked longitudinally afterward. The CDR3 runs to 16 residues. From germline, CDR1 is SGDLS and CDR2 YYNGEE. The V segment lost 3 bases and the J segment 6 bases; nucleotides outside the gene matches: 9. TCRdb's copy holds only in-frame clones and misses some; the assay was immunoSEQ multiplex PCR. The repertoire consists of under 250,000 clones, with roughly 85% occurring once and the leading ten covering approximately 5.1%. The rearrangement links TRBV9 to TRBJ1-2, with 12 positions matching TRBD1. The receptor was isolated from a man over 45 with COVID-19, enrolled during active disease. The material sequenced was peripheral blood. The CDR3 DNA reads TGTGCCAGCAGCGAAGGACCGGGACAGGGGGCGGATGGCTACACCTTC. This translates into CASSEGPGQGADGYTF. The full variable domain, in which reference TRBV9 and TRBJ1-2 provide the parts outside the CDR3, is DSGVTQTPKHLITATGQRVTLRCSPRSGDLSVYWYQQSLDQGLQFLIQYYNGEERAKGNILERFSAQQFPDLHSELNLSSLELGDSALYFCASSEGPGQGADGYTFGSGTRLTVV.